These 10 T cell receptor beta chains were sequenced from one sample in a study of T cells in Graves' hyperthyroidism and ophthalmopathy. Regions amplified from RNA transcripts were the TCR beta CDR3 regions. In the first-round RT-PCR of the TCR CDR3, the HTBI primer set was used. In TCRdb, the multiplex PCR reads were re-called with MiXCR into one record per CDR3 protein. The data show roughly 500,000 distinct CDR3 sequences, roughly 45% seen once. The sequenced sample was peripheral blood or thyroid tissue (not recorded which). These receptors all come from an adult woman with Graves' disease, either hyperthyroidism or ophthalmopathy (not recorded which).

This clonotype was recorded many times. The chain links TRBV20-1 to TRBJ2-7; TRBD1 aligns across 10 bases. V was clipped by 6 bases and J by 5 bases; unmatched bases: 7. CDR1 is DFQATT and CDR2 is SNEGSKA in the germline V gene (reference sequence). The CDR3 runs to 13 residues. CDR3 sequence reads: CSAHRQGADEQYF. DNA of the CDR3: TGCAGTGCGCACAGACAGGGGGCGGACGAGCAGTACTTC.

The chain combines TRBV7-9 with TRBJ2-7; D is unclear. Trimming stripped 5 bases from V and 3 bases from J, with 29 bases between. The CDR3 totals 19 residues. Germline V gene sequence: CDR1 SEHNR, CDR2 FQNEAQ (reference sequence). CDR3 bases: TGTGCCAGCAGCCAAGATCATGGTGCATTCGAGGCACACGTCTACGAGCAGTACTTC. Its protein product is CASSQDHGAFEAHVYEQYF.

A word on this clonotype: It is likely a read error, because the conserved phenylalanine at the end of the CDR3 is missing. The V and J genes are TRBV5-1 and TRBJ1-1; 8 bases fit TRBD1. The length of the CDR3 is 12 residues. With V trimmed by 7 bases and J by 10 bases, 9 bases remained unmatched. Looked up from germline, CDR1 is SGHRS and CDR2 is YFSETQ. Written as DNA, the CDR3 is TGCGCCAGCGGCCCCACAGGGGGAACAGCTTTCTCT. As protein: CASGPTGGTAFS.

This clonotype was seen ten or more times. The chain uses TRBV5-6 and TRBJ2-5; D may be TRBD1 or TRBD2 (5 bases each). The V gene lost 4 bases and the J gene lost 1 base, with 8 bases spanning the gap. This CDR3 is built from 13 residues. CDR1 and CDR2 from the germline V gene are SGHDT and YYEEEE. The CDR3 sequence: CASSTGTQETQYF. The CDR3 region has the DNA TGTGCCAGCAGCACCGGGACCCAAGAGACCCAGTACTTC.

In this sample, this clonotype turned up many times. The V call is TRBV20-1, the J call TRBJ1-5; perhaps TRBD1 as D (5 bases). Trimming left V 6 bases short and J 0 bases short, with 18 bases between. Germline V gene data show CDR1 as DFQATT and CDR2 as SNEGSKA (reference sequence). The CDR3 consists of 16 residues. The CDR3 reads CSARGKGWYSNQPQHF. In DNA form, the CDR3 reads TGCAGTGCCCGGGGTAAGGGGTGGTATAGCAATCAGCCCCAGCATTTT.

This clonotype was picked up one time. The rearrangement joins TRBV9 to TRBJ1-1; possible D gene TRBD1, 5 bases. The CDR3 spans 16 residues. V lost 2 bases and J lost 3, with 17 bases in between. Germline loops: CDR1 SGDLS, CDR2 YYNGEE. The CDR3 DNA sequence: TGTGCCAGCAGCGTTGAAGACGGGCTGGGGGACACTGAAGCTTTCTTT. Translation gives CASSVEDGLGDTEAFF.

As for this clonotype: An end of the junction does not agree with germline; a read error may underlie this. The chain joins TRBV7-6 to TRBJ2-6; 7 positions agree with TRBD1. Germline V gene data show CDR1 as SGHVS and CDR2 as FNYEAQ. There are 15 residues in the CDR3. The CDR3 DNA is TGTGCCAGCAGCTTAGCCGGGCCAGGGGGCAACGTCCTGACTTTC. Translated: CASSLAGPGGNVLTF.

The rearrangement joins TRBV25-1 to TRBJ1-2, with 7 bases matching TRBD1. The junction had 5 bases not matched to a gene; V was cut back by 6 bases and J by 4 bases. Germline V gives CDR1 MGHDK, CDR2 SYGVNS. The CDR3 contains 13 residues. CDR3 nucleotides: TGTGCCAGCAGGCCGGGACAGAGCTATGGCTACACCTTC. This codes for CASRPGQSYGYTF.

On this clonotype: An end of the junction does not agree with germline; a read error may underlie this. The chain carries TRBV7-6 and TRBJ2-2; D is undetermined. Per the germline V gene, CDR1 is SGHVS and CDR2 is FNYEAQ. CDR3 length equals 9 residues. This chain's CDR3 is CASSSSLGF. CDR3 sequence (DNA): TGTGCCAGCAGCTCAAGTCTGGGATTT.

The V call is TRBV2, the J call TRBJ1-6, with unresolved D. The CDR3 runs 16 residues. Germline V gene sequence: CDR1 SNHLY, CDR2 FYNNEI. V was clipped by 5 bases and J by 4 bases, with 15 bases between them. The CDR3 DNA reads as TGTGCCAGCAGTTTCGCGGCAACTTTATATAATTCACCCCTCCACTTT. Translating it yields CASSFAATLYNSPLHF.